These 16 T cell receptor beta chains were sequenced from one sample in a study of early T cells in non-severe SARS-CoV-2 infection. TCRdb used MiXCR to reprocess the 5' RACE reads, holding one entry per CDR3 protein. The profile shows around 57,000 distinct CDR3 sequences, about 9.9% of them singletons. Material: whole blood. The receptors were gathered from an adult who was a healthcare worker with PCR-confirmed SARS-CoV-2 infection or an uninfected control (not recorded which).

The CDR3 DNA follows: TGTGCCAGCATTGAAGCCGGGACTAAGAACGCAGGCGCCGGGGAGCTGTTTTTT. This sequence encodes CASIEAGTKNAGAGELFF. This rearrangement joins TRBV6-2 or TRBV6-3 to TRBJ2-2, with 7 bases aligning to TRBD2. The CDR3 sequence is 18 residues long. The germline gives CDR1 MNHEY, CDR2 SVGEGT. V dropped 7 bases and J dropped 6; count of bases not matched to a gene: 20.

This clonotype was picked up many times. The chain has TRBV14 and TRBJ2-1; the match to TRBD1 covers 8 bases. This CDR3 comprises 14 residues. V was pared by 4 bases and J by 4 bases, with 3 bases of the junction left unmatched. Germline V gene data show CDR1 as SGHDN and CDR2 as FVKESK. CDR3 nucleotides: TGTGCCAGCAGCCCTCGGACAGGGTACAATGAGCAGTTCTTC. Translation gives CASSPRTGYNEQFF.

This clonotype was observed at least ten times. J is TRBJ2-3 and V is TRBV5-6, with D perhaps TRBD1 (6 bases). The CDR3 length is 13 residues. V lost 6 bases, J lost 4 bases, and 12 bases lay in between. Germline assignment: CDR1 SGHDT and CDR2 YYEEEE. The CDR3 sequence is CASTRGYADTQYF. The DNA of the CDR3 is TGTGCCAGCACGAGGGGGTACGCAGATACGCAGTATTTT.

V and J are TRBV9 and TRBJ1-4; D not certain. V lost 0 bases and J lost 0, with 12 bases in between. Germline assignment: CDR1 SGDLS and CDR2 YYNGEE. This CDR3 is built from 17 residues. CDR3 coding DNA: TGTGCCAGCAGCGTAGGGTCTGGAGTTGCAACTAATGAAAAACTGTTTTTT. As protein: CASSVGSGVATNEKLFF.

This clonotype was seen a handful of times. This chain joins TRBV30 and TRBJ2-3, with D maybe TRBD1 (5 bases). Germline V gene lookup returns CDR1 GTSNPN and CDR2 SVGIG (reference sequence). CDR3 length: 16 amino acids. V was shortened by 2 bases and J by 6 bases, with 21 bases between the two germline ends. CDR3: CAWSKGADPTGDTQYF. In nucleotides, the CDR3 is TGTGCCTGGAGTAAAGGGGCCGACCCCACCGGGGATACGCAGTATTTT. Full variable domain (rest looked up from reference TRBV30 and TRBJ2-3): SQTIHQWPATLVQPVGSPLSLECTVEGTSNPNLYWYRQAAGRGLQLLFYSVGIGQISSEVPQNLSASRPQDRQFILSSKKLLLSDSGFYLCAWSKGADPTGDTQYFGPGTRLTVL.

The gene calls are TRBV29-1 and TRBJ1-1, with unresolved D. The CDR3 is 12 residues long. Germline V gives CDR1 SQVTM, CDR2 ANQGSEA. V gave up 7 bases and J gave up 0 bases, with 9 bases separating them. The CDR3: CSADSLNTEAFF. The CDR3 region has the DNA TGCAGCGCAGACTCATTGAACACTGAAGCTTTCTTT. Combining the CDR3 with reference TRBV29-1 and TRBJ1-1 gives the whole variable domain SAVISQKPSRDICQRGTSLTIQCQVDSQVTMMFWYRQQPGQSLTLIATANQGSEATYESGFVIDKFPISRPNLTFSTLTVSNMSPEDSSIYLCSADSLNTEAFFGQGTRLTVV.

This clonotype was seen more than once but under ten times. CDR3 sequence (DNA): TGTGCCAGCAGCTTAGAACGGGGTTCACCCCTCCACTTT. Its translation is CASSLERGSPLHF. The chain links TRBV11-3 to TRBJ1-6; D not resolved. This CDR3 comprises 13 residues. CDR1 SGHNT and CDR2 YENEEA come from the germline V gene. V was shortened by 0 bases and J by 9 bases, with 6 bases between the two germline ends.

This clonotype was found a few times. CDR3 in DNA: TGTGCCTGGAGTGTAGGCCTCTACGAGCAGTACTTC. It is translated as CAWSVGLYEQYF. This sequence joins TRBV30 and TRBJ2-7; D call uncertain. The germline V gene has CDR1 GTSNPN and CDR2 SVGIG (reference sequence). Trimming removed 0 bases from V and 3 bases from J, with 6 bases in between. This CDR3 is built from 12 residues.

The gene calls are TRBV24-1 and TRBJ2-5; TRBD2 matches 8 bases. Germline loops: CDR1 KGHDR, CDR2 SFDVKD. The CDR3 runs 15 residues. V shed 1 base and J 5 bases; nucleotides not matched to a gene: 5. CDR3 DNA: TGTGCCACCAGTGATTTCCGCGGGGGGTTTGAGACCCAGTACTTC. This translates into CATSDFRGGFETQYF.

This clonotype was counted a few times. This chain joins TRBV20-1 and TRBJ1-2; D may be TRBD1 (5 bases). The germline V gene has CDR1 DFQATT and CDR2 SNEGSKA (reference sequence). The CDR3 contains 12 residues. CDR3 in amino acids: CSGPAGNYGYTF. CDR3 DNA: TGCTCAGGGCCGGCAGGGAACTATGGCTACACCTTC.

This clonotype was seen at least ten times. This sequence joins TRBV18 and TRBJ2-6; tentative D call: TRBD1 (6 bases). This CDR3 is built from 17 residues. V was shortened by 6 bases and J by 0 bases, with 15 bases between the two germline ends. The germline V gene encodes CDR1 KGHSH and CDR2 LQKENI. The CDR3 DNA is TGTGCCAGCTCGATGACAGGTCCAAACTCTGGGGCCAACGTCCTGACTTTC. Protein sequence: CASSMTGPNSGANVLTF.

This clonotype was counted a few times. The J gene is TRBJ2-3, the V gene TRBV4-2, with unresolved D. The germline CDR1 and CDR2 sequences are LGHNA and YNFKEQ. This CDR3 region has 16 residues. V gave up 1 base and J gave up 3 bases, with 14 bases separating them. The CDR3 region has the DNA TGTGCCAGCAGCCAAGTTGGCCGATTGGGAACAGATACGCAGTATTTT. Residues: CASSQVGRLGTDTQYF.

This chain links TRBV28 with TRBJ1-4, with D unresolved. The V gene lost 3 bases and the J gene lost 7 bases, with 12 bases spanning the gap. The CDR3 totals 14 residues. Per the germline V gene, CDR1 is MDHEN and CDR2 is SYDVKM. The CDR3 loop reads CASSLGYPGEKLFF. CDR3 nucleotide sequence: TGTGCCAGCAGTTTGGGTTATCCTGGTGAAAAACTGTTTTTT.

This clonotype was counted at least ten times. CDR3: CSVFWGQGSNEQFF. DNA of the CDR3: TGCAGCGTTTTTTGGGGACAGGGGAGCAATGAGCAGTTCTTC. The rearrangement joins TRBV29-1 to TRBJ2-1; 10 bases are a match to TRBD1. CDR3 length equals 14 residues. V lost 5 bases and J lost 6; bases outside the gene matches: 7. CDR1 SQVTM and CDR2 ANQGSEA come from the germline V gene.

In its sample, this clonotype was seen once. The CDR3 here is CASSHLSGGTQETQYF. The CDR3 DNA sequence: TGCGCCAGCAGCCACCTCAGCGGGGGGACTCAAGAGACCCAGTACTTC. V is TRBV4-1 and J is TRBJ2-5; 9 bases are a match to TRBD2. CDR1 MGHRA and CDR2 YSYEKL come from the germline V gene. The CDR3 covers 16 residues. V was pared by 3 bases and J by 2 bases, with 7 bases of the junction left unmatched.

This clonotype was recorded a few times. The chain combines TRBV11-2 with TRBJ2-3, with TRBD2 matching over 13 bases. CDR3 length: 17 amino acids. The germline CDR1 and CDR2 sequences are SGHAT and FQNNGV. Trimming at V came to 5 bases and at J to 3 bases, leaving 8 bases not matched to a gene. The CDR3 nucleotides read TGTGCCAGCAGCCCACAGTGGACTAGCGGGAGAACAGATACGCAGTATTTT. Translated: CASSPQWTSGRTDTQYF.